Presented here are 21 T cell receptor beta chains from one specimen sequenced in a study of regulatory T cells in long-lasting Graves disease. Building the TCR beta libraries relied on iRepertoire HTBI primers, and CDR3 regions underwent Arm-PCR. TCRdb reprocessed the multiplex PCR reads via MiXCR and lists one record per CDR3 protein. The sample records around 460,000 distinct CDR3 sequences, 22% being singletons. The time point is: persistent/refractory GD, antithyroid drugs over 5 years with positive TRAb. Scientists built the TCR library using RNA that was extracted from PBMCs. The source was peripheral blood mononuclear cells (PBMCs), collected when the disease was refractory, from a patient treated with antithyroid drugs. These receptors were collected from a female donor with Graves disease.

This clonotype has just a few counts. This rearrangement joins TRBV29-1 to TRBJ2-7; TRBD1 agrees at 7 bases. The germline V gene encodes CDR1 SQVTM and CDR2 ANQGSEA. V lost 4 bases and J lost 3; bases outside the gene matches: 6. There are 13 residues in the CDR3. The CDR3 DNA reads TGCAGCGTTGTGAGACAGGGAAACTACGAGCAGTACTTC. Its protein is CSVVRQGNYEQYF.

As concerns this clonotype: A read error may explain this, as a much larger clone is one base away. This chain connects TRBV6-1 to TRBJ2-5; a possible D gene is TRBD2 (6 bases). CDR1 and CDR2 from the germline V gene are MNHNS and SASEGT. This CDR3 is 17 amino acids long. CDR3 protein: CASSPLPPGAGGETRYF. The CDR3 coding sequence is TGTGCCAGCAGTCCCCTCCCCCCGGGAGCCGGGGGAGAGACCCGGTACTTC.

Concerning this clonotype itself: This may arise from a read error, as a much more abundant clone is one base away. The J gene is TRBJ2-5, the V gene TRBV6-2 or TRBV6-3, with D tentatively TRBD2 (6 bases). The V end lost 6 bases, the J end lost 7 bases, and 15 bases lay between the germline ends. In germline, CDR1 is MNHEY, CDR2 SVGEGT. The CDR3 is 13 residues long. CDR3 coding DNA: TGTGCCAGCAGCTACCAAATGGGAGGGACCCAGTACTTC. Residues: CASSYQMGGTQYF.

The V gene is TRBV11-2, the J gene TRBJ2-2; D unresolved. Germline CDR1 SGHAT, CDR2 FQNNGV. There are 16 residues in the CDR3. Deletions cut 0 bases from V and 5 bases from J, with 13 bases between. CDR3 bases: TGTGCCAGCAGCTTAGAGACCGGGCCCAAAACCGGGGAGCTGTTTTTT. This gives the protein CASSLETGPKTGELFF.

With regard to this clonotype: Since a much larger clone is just one base distant, this may be a read error. The rearrangement links TRBV30 to TRBJ1-2, with D possibly being TRBD1 (5 bases). Germline V gene lookup returns CDR1 GTSNPN and CDR2 SVGIG (reference sequence). V was shortened by 3 bases and J by 6 bases, with 20 bases between the two germline ends. This CDR3 spans 15 amino acids. The CDR3 bases are TGTGCCTGGAGCCAGGATGGGGCAGGGTATAATGGCTACACCTTC. Protein: CAWSQDGAGYNGYTF.

This rearrangement joins TRBV29-1 to TRBJ2-1; TRBD2 agrees at 13 bases. With 4 bases clipped from V and 8 bases from J, the junction kept 8 bases outside the gene matches. CDR1 is SQVTM, CDR2 ANQGSEA, per germline. The CDR3 runs to 15 residues. Written as DNA, the CDR3 is TGCAGCGTTGTACTAGCGGGAGGGCCCCAGTATGAGCAGTTCTTC. It encodes CSVVLAGGPQYEQFF.

This clonotype was found a few times. V is TRBV7-2 and J is TRBJ2-5; D not certain. The CDR3 has 13 residues. Per germline, CDR1 SGHTA and CDR2 FQGNSA. Deletions cut 2 bases from V and 3 bases from J, with 7 bases between. CDR3 residues: CASSLNAEETQYF. The CDR3 DNA is TGTGCCAGCAGCTTAAACGCCGAAGAGACCCAGTACTTC.

The chain joins TRBV2 to TRBJ1-2; no reliable D call. Trimming shortened V by 6 bases and J by 4 bases, and 15 bases separated the two germline ends. CDR1 and CDR2 (germline): SNHLY, FYNNEI. The CDR3 extends over 14 amino acids. The CDR3 region has the DNA TGTGCCAGCAGCGAGGAGACGGGGAGCTATGGCTACACCTTC. Encoded protein: CASSEETGSYGYTF. Full variable domain (missing parts from reference TRBV2 and TRBJ1-2): EPEVTQTPSHQVTQMGQEVILRCVPISNHLYFYWYRQILGQKVEFLVSFYNNEISEKSEIFDDQFSVERPDGSNFTLKIRSTKLEDSAMYFCASSEETGSYGYTFGSGTRLTVV.

This clonotype was seen a few times. This sequence joins TRBV3-1 and TRBJ2-2, with a possible D match to TRBD2 (5 bases). Germline V gene data show CDR1 as LGHDT and CDR2 as YNNKEL (reference sequence). This CDR3 comprises 16 residues. V shed 4 bases and J shed 2 bases, with 14 bases lying between them. The CDR3 spells CASSPNSGFNTGELFF. The DNA for the CDR3 is TGTGCCAGCAGCCCGAACAGCGGATTTAACACCGGGGAGCTGTTTTTT.

This clonotype was recorded many times. This rearrangement joins TRBV11-2 to TRBJ1-2; D ambiguous. With 1 base removed from V and 7 bases from J, the gap between germline ends came to 10 bases. Germline V gives CDR1 SGHAT, CDR2 FQNNGV. This CDR3 has 13 amino acids. The CDR3 loop reads CASSLALVGGYTF. DNA for the CDR3: TGTGCCAGCAGCTTAGCCCTGGTTGGTGGCTACACCTTC. Complete variable domain (other parts from reference TRBV11-2 and TRBJ1-2): EAGVAQSPRYKIIEKRQSVAFWCNPISGHATLYWYQQILGQGPKLLIQFQNNGVVDDSQLPKDRFSAERLKGVDSTLKIQPAKLEDSAVYLCASSLALVGGYTFGSGTRLTVV.

In its sample, this clonotype was seen a few times. The V and J genes are TRBV3-1 and TRBJ1-1; no clear D. The length of the CDR3 is 16 residues. The V gene lost 1 base and the J gene lost 3 bases, with 15 bases spanning the gap. In germline, CDR1 is LGHDT, CDR2 YNNKEL (reference sequence). CDR3 protein: CASSQGAIFLDTEAFF. Written as DNA, the CDR3 is TGTGCCAGCAGCCAAGGGGCAATATTTCTGGACACTGAAGCTTTCTTT.

As regards this clonotype: A much larger clone is a single base away; this may be a read error. This chain links TRBV18 with TRBJ1-4; 8 positions agree with TRBD1. V lost 11 bases to trimming and J lost 10 bases; unmatched junction nucleotides: 9. This CDR3 spans 12 amino acids. The germline CDR1 and CDR2 sequences are KGHSH and LQKENI. CDR3 in DNA: TGTGCCGGCACGGGACAGGCGGGAAAACTGTTTTTT. Translating it yields CAGTGQAGKLFF.

This clonotype came up many times. The V gene is TRBV2, the J gene TRBJ1-1; perhaps TRBD1 as D (5 bases). Germline V gene lookup returns CDR1 SNHLY and CDR2 FYNNEI. Trimming cost V 0 bases and J 9 bases, with 20 bases left between them. The CDR3 is 16 residues long. CDR3 sequence (DNA): TGTGCCAGCAGTGAAGCGGGACTAGTCACTCCAGGGAAAGCTTTCTTT. Its protein product is CASSEAGLVTPGKAFF.

Ten or more counts support this clonotype. The chain combines TRBV19 with TRBJ1-2; tentative D call: TRBD1 (6 bases). The CDR3 covers 14 residues. Trimming pared 5 bases from V and 8 bases from J, leaving 18 bases between. Germline assignment: CDR1 LNHDA and CDR2 SQIVND (reference sequence). The CDR3 nucleotides read TGTGCCAGTAGTTTCGGACAGAGCGGTCGGGGCTACACCTTC. It is translated as CASSFGQSGRGYTF.

This clonotype appeared once. Compared with germline, one end of the junction differs, possibly owing to a read error. The chain carries TRBV7-9 and TRBJ2-3; a possible D gene is TRBD2 (7 bases). This CDR3 region has 13 residues. Germline lookup yields CDR1 SEHNR and CDR2 FQNEAQ (reference sequence). CDR3: CLGGADFPDTQYF. The CDR3 nucleotides are TGCCTGGGGGGGGCCGACTTTCCAGATACGCAGTATTTT. Full variable domain (missing parts from reference TRBV7-9 and TRBJ2-3): DTGVSQNPRHKITKRGQNVTFRCDPISEHNRLYWYRQTLGQGPEFLTYFQNEAQLEKSRLLSDRFSAERPKGSFSTLEIQRTEQGDSAMYLCLGGADFPDTQYFGPGTRLTVL.

In its sample, this clonotype was seen once. Since a much larger clone is just one base distant, this may be a read error. The CDR3 reads CASSLVGGQDGYTF. The CDR3 DNA is TGTGCCAGCAGTTTAGTGGGGGGGCAGGACGGCTACACCTTC. The chain has TRBV12-3 or TRBV12-4 and TRBJ1-2; TRBD1 might be the D (6 bases). V lost 1 base and J lost 8, with 14 bases in between. The CDR3 consists of 14 residues.

This clonotype was picked up many times. The chain employs TRBV6-1 and TRBJ2-7; D is ambiguous. CDR3 size: 12 residues. Trimming took 7 bases from V and 2 from J, leaving 9 bases between them. Germline CDR1 is MNHNS and CDR2 is SASEGT. The chain's CDR3 is CASKLETYEQYF. In DNA, the CDR3 is TGTGCCAGCAAACTGGAAACCTACGAGCAGTACTTC.

J is TRBJ1-5 and V is TRBV6-1; D gene uncertain. Germline-derived CDR1 and CDR2 are MNHNS and SASEGT. CDR3 length: 16 amino acids. With 1 base removed from V and 1 base from J, the gap between germline ends came to 11 bases. The CDR3 bases are TGTGCCAGCAGTGAAGTGGTGGGTTCGAGCAATCAGCCCCAGCATTTT. This sequence encodes CASSEVVGSSNQPQHF.

This clonotype was seen many times. V usage is TRBV28 and J usage is TRBJ2-7, with a weak D call TRBD2 (5 bases). The CDR3 extends over 14 amino acids. Trimming cost V 5 bases and J 5 bases, with 16 bases left between them. Germline CDR1 is MDHEN and CDR2 is SYDVKM. The CDR3 loop is CASSTGPLGDEQYF. For the CDR3, the DNA is TGTGCCAGCAGTACCGGCCCGCTCGGGGACGAGCAGTACTTC.

This clonotype was observed a few times. The V and J genes are TRBV28 and TRBJ2-5; D possibly corresponds to TRBD2 (5 bases). Germline V gives CDR1 MDHEN, CDR2 SYDVKM. The CDR3 runs to 15 residues. V gave up 3 bases and J gave up 5 bases, with 16 bases separating them. The CDR3 region is CASSLVQARGETQYF. Here the CDR3 DNA reads TGTGCCAGCAGTTTGGTGCAGGCAAGAGGGGAGACCCAGTACTTC.

The chain combines TRBV2 with TRBJ2-1; no clear D. The V and J ends lost 1 base and 3 bases respectively, with 4 bases between them. Germline CDR1 and CDR2: SNHLY and FYNNEI. The CDR3 spans 13 residues. CDR3 amino acids: CASSEEGYNEQFF. CDR3 coding DNA: TGTGCCAGCAGTGAAGAGGGCTACAATGAGCAGTTCTTC.